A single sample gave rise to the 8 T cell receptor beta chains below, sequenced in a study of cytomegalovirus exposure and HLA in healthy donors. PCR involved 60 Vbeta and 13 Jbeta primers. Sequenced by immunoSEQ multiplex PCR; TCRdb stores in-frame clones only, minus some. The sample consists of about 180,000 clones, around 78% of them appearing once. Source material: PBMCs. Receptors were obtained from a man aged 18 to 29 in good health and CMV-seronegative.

The CDR3 here is CASSLRLAGLFSGDTQYF. The CDR3 DNA sequence: TGCGCCAGCAGCTTACGACTAGCGGGTTTGTTTAGTGGAGATACGCAGTATTTT. This chain uses TRBV5-1 with TRBJ2-3; 10 bases align to TRBD2. In germline, CDR1 is SGHRS, CDR2 YFSETQ. Unmatched junction bases numbered 14, after V lost 2 bases and J lost 5 bases. This CDR3 comprises 18 residues.

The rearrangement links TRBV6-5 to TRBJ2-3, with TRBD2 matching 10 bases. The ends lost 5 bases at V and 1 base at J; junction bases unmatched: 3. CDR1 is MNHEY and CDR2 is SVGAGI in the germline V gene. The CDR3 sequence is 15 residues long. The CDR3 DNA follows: TGTGCCAGCAGTAGCACTAGCGGGGGCACAGATACGCAGTATTTT. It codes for CASSSTSGGTDTQYF.

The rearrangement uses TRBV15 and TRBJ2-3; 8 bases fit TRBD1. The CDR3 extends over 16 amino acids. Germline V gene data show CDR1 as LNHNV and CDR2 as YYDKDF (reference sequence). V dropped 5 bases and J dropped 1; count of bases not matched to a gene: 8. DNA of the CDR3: TGTGCCACCAGCGCAGGACCGGGACAGGGCACAGATACGCAGTATTTT. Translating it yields CATSAGPGQGTDTQYF.

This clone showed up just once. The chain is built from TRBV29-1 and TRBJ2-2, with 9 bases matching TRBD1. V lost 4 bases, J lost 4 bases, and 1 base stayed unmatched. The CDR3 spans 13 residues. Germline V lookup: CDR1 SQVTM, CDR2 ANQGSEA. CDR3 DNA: TGCAGCGTTGTGACAGGGGGCACCGGGGAGCTGTTTTTT. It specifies CSVVTGGTGELFF.

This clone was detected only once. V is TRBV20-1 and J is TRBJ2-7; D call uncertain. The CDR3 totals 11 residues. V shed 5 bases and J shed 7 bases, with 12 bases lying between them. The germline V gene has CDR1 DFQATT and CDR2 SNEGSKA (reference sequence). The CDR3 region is CSAGPGWEQYF. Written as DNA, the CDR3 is TGCAGTGCTGGCCCAGGTTGGGAGCAGTACTTC.

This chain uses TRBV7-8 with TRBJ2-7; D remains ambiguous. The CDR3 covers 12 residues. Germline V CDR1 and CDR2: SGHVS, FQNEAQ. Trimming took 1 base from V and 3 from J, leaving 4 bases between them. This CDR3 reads CASSLDYYEQYF. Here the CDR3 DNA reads TGTGCCAGCAGCTTAGATTACTACGAGCAGTACTTC.

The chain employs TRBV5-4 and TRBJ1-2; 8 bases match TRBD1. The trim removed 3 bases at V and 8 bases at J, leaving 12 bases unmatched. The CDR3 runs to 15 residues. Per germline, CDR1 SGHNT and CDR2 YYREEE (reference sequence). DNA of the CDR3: TGTGCCAGCAGCTCAAGGACAGGGCCCCTGATGGGCTACACCTTC. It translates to CASSSRTGPLMGYTF.

In DNA, the CDR3 is TGCGCCAGCATAGAGTCCTTCTATAATTCACCCCTCCACTTT. This translates into CASIESFYNSPLHF. This rearrangement joins TRBV10-2 to TRBJ1-6; D unclear. In germline, CDR1 is WSHSY, CDR2 SAAADI. This CDR3 is 14 amino acids long. Trimming took off 7 bases at V and 3 bases at J, with 10 bases between the two ends.